The source of this T cell receptor beta chain is a study of cytomegalovirus exposure and HLA in healthy donors (dated by TCRdb to 2016 to 2017). Background on the whole study: An earlier analysis of some 500 of the donors reported more than 250 Gb of sequence data and 117 million unique TCR beta sequences from some 180 million T cells. Because of strong linkage in the cohort, five DR-DQ haplotypes were treated as single units for association and clustering. A later analysis re-analyzed previously published TCR beta repertoires from hundreds of donors and added high-resolution HLA genotyping to study TCR occurrence patterns. On average, around 240,000 unique TCR beta nucleotide sequences were sequenced per donor among a few hundred genotyped donors of the cohort, with roughly 18% of those sequences being non-productive. An earlier analysis of 587 of the donors applied high-throughput TCR beta sequencing to assess whether each TCR beta V gene segment acted as functional or pseudogenic. To predict cytomegalovirus infection status, the study brought together high-throughput TCR immunosequencing, statistical association of individual TCRs with disease status, and machine learning. Alongside the repertoire data, information on donor age, sex, ethnicity and CMV serostatus was compiled. Besides the first cohort of approximately 710 subjects, a separate validation cohort made up of roughly 120 different subjects was used. The study used immunosequencing to profile the T cell repertoires of several hundred subjects and linked those repertoires to cytomegalovirus serostatus. The study aimed to test whether cataloging public T cell receptors could reveal signatures of past pathogen exposure. Of the 300 to 500 genotyped donors, less than 90% were placed in the genetic ancestry cluster associated with self-reported Caucasian donors. An early release that covered 500 to 800 HLA-typed donors contained approximately 320 gigabases of sequencing data and around 80 million unique TCR sequences. The later analysis used no new phenotypic data to find candidate immune exposures, relying instead on TCR beta sequences and their occurrence across donors. HLA typing included class I and class II loci at four-digit resolution. Typing coverage varied by locus: roughly 629-640 donors for A, B, C, DRB1 and DQB1; approximately 520 for DQA1; about 600 for DPA1; roughly 450 for DPB1. All discovery cohort repertoires had been generated using a single sequencing platform. A later genetic analysis took genome-wide SNP genotypes for about three fifths of the 666 donors and used that subset as a discovery cohort. What the research found in general, with its limitations: In an earlier analysis of a few hundred of the donors, most TCR beta V segments were observed in productive rearrangements about 90% or about 30% of the time, broadly matching IMGT annotations. A further reported finding was that TCR beta sequences accurately predicted the HLA-A and HLA-B alleles for most subjects in the first cohort. Most TCR sequences were observed very rarely across donors, whereas some public TCRs were present in many individuals. A later analysis found that most CMV-associated TCR beta chains appeared HLA-restricted, with HLA associations seemingly driven largely by CMV exposure. The classifier was reported to diagnose cytomegalovirus status with high specificity and sensitivity in both the original cohort and the validation cohort. Correlated functional status among segregating V segments might be attributable to linkage disequilibrium, but an unknown experimental factor could not be ruled out. Presence/absence analyses assumed roughly uniform sequencing depth across donors, an assumption that may not hold. In a later analysis, HLA-associated TCR beta chains were found to be more clonally expanded and to have lower generation probabilities than equally common non-associated chains. According to a later analysis, TCR association rates differed among HLA loci, with DRB1 alleles showing the most associated TCRs and HLA-C alleles showing the fewest. The study listed 150 to 200 TCR beta chains as associated with cytomegalovirus. A later genetic analysis associated a missense DCLRE1C variant with V-gene and J-gene trimming of TCR beta chains, and an independent cohort replicated the association. The only immune exposure information available for the cohort was CMV serostatus. A cluster of highly shared sequence variants was judged likely to be a technical artifact of the sequencing pipeline. When HLA alleles, especially DR and DQ, strongly co-occurred, attributing TCR associations to individual alleles was difficult. At a false discovery rate of 0.05, a later analysis linked around 17,000 TCR beta sequences to specific HLA alleles. The cohort was sequenced for TCR beta chains only, and without alpha or paired-chain data the features that could be detected were limited. According to a later analysis, parvovirus B19, influenza, CMV and Epstein-Barr virus appeared linked to several top co-occurrence clusters. Because counts were too low, seventeen rarely observed V segments, including chromosome 9 orphons, were excluded from the earlier analysis of around 640 of the donors. The authors suggested that the approach could potentially be extended to other disease states and immunological phenotypes. Because HLA typing was unavailable for some donors at each locus, only the typed subset was used in association tests. In vitro tests confirmed that a few of the cytomegalovirus-associated TCR beta chains recognize cytomegalovirus antigens. Some IMGT-functional V segments, including TRBV6-2 and TRBV6-3, could not be distinguished by the 87-base-pair reads and were therefore excluded. A later genetic analysis reported fewer N-insertions in productive TCRs among donors in an Asian-associated ancestry cluster than the roughly 620-donor mean.

In the case of this clone: It lacks a known antigen. No base-level quality is on record; no much larger clone is a single base apart.

In total, approximately 700 healthy bone marrow donors made up the cohort. At the time of sampling, every cohort member was nominally healthy, though immune exposures that went unrecorded were likely present. The donor was CMV seronegative and was included in the group of around 320 seronegative cohort members. Every donor gave a peripheral blood sample, and the peripheral blood mononuclear cells from that sample were used for TCR beta sequencing. Genomic DNA was extracted from the blood cell samples with the Qiagen DNeasy Blood Extraction Kit. The library was generated by the immunoSEQ multiplex PCR assay. A mixture of 60 forward primers for TCR Vbeta segments and 13 reverse primers for TCR Jbeta segments was used in the multiplex PCR. The CDR3 region of rearranged TCR beta genes was amplified from genomic DNA with a multiplex PCR assay. The Illumina HiSeq System was used to sequence the amplified TCR beta libraries as 87-base-pair reads. On the study's bioinformatics: Across the 670 or so repertoires, a later analysis counted 80 million or so unique TCR beta chains, some 11 million of which were shared by at least two donors. To remove PCR and sequencing errors, raw reads were error-corrected and collapsed into unique sequences using a nearest-neighbor algorithm that merged closely related sequences. CDR3 sequences were aligned to IMGT reference sequences to assign V, D and J gene segments. For a sequence to be retained, a match of at least six nucleotides to both a V gene segment and a J gene segment was required. A rearrangement was called productive if the CDR3 had no stop codons and remained in frame with V and J, and every other rearrangement was called non-productive. Following IMGT convention, CDR3 was defined as the stretch from the second conserved V-encoded cysteine up to the conserved J-encoded phenylalanine. The earlier analysis of around 640 of the donors excluded sequences that lacked an unambiguous match to a single V gene segment. An earlier analysis of about 590 of the donors classified V segments as functional when productive rearrangements were above 56.7% and as segregating when the standard deviation between donors was above 5%. A statistical classification framework was built to diagnose cytomegalovirus status from the catalog of TCR beta chain sequences. In a later analysis, TCR nucleotide sequences were compared against IMGT/GENE-DB human TR gene sequences so that V and J genes could be assigned. A later analysis assigned CDR3 sequences and most-parsimonious VDJ recombination scenarios with the TCRdist pipeline. A later analysis defined each TCR beta chain by its CDR3 amino acid sequence plus V-gene family, and excluded reads lacking a unique V-gene family. A later analysis removed over 500 highly shared, low-generation-probability nucleotide sequences to deal with suspected cross-contamination and a sequencing artifact. For each public chain, a later analysis derived a clonal expansion index from normalized ranks of inferred template counts within each repertoire. In a later analysis, generation probabilities were computed with a VDJ recombination model fitted to out-of-frame rearrangements, and the resulting probabilities were checked against IGoR. A later analysis scored TCR-TCR, TCR-HLA and TCR-CMV co-occurrence with hypergeometric tests, applying a repertoire-size bias correction to TCR pairs. A later analysis estimated false discovery rates by permuting HLA or CMV assignments 20 times. In a later analysis, co-occurring TCRs were grouped using DBSCAN, and TCRdist sequence similarity was added for clustering within HLA-allele-positive subsets. For co-occurrence clustering, repertoires with fewer than 30,000 or more than 120,000 public chains were excluded, along with a handful of repertoires with anomalous nucleotide sharing. TCRdb retrieved this table from immuneACCESS and kept in-frame rearrangements only. Not all clones are present; in checked studies, unresolved V genes account for under half, and no reason is known for the remainder. D and trimming were read from the DNA, whereas the V and J calls and clone size are those reported in that table. For this sample the table gives 100,000 to 150,000 clones, of which just under 80% were detected only once. Roughly 1.8% of the sample is held by the ten biggest clonotypes.

A distance of 14 bases separates the germline ends of V and J, which lose 6 bases and 5 bases respectively. The CDR3 has 14 amino acids, counting the end cysteine and phenylalanine. Only CDR3 DNA is held: 42 bases, read in frame from base 1. For CDR1 and CDR2, the germline V gene lists SNHLY and FYNNEI. Sequenced input: PBMCs. The chain employs TRBV2 and TRBJ1-5; the D gene cannot be named for sure. The clonotype originates from a woman aged 40 to 50 in good health and CMV-seronegative. The CDR3 region: CASSQTGGHQPQHF. In nucleotide form, the sequence is TGTGCCAGCAGCCAAACCGGCGGTCATCAGCCCCAGCATTTT.